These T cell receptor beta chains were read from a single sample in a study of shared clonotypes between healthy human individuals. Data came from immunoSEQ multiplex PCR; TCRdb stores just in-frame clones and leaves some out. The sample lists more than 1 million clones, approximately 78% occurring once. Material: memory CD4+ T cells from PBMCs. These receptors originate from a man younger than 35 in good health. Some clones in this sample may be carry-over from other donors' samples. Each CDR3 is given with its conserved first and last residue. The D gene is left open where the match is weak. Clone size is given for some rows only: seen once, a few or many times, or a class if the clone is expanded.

CDR3: CASRTGPPGTDTQYF; DNA: TGCGCCAGCAGAACCGGGCCCCCCGGGACAGATACGCAGTATTTT; J: TRBJ2-3; size: NA; D: NA; length: 15; V: TRBV10-1
CDR3: CASSPNSQPSSGANVLTF; DNA: TGTGCCAGCTCACCAAACTCCCAGCCAAGCTCTGGGGCCAACGTCCTGACTTTC; J: TRBJ2-6; size: NA; D: NA; length: 18; V: TRBV18
CDR3: CASSLDSYGYTF; DNA: TGTGCCAGCAGTTTAGACAGCTATGGCTACACCTTC; J: TRBJ1-2; size: NA; D: NA; length: 12; V: TRBV28
CDR3: CASSLYPPGPNTGELFF; DNA: TGTGCCAGCAGCTTATACCCACCCGGCCCGAACACCGGGGAGCTGTTTTTT; J: TRBJ2-2; size: NA; D: NA; length: 17; V: TRBV7-3
CDR3: CASSPLKGGYGYTF; DNA: TGTGCCAGCAGCCCACTTAAGGGTGGCTATGGCTACACCTTC; J: TRBJ1-2; size: NA; D: NA; length: 14; V: TRBV4-2
CDR3: CSVGTMDYEQYF; DNA: TGCAGCGTGGGGACTATGGATTACGAGCAGTACTTC; J: TRBJ2-7; size: NA; D: TRBD2; length: 12; V: TRBV29-1
CDR3: CASLGYGQDGYTF; DNA: TGTGCCAGCCTTGGGTACGGACAGGATGGCTACACCTTC; J: TRBJ1-2; size: once; D: TRBD1; length: 13; V: TRBV28
CDR3: CASSQDLATNEKLFF; DNA: TGCGCCAGCAGCCAAGATTTGGCCACTAATGAAAAACTGTTTTTT; J: TRBJ1-4; size: NA; D: NA; length: 15; V: TRBV4-1
CDR3: CASSPRRGWETQYF; DNA: TGTGCCAGCAGCCCCCGCAGGGGGTGGGAGACCCAGTACTTC; J: TRBJ2-5; size: NA; D: TRBD1; length: 14; V: TRBV11-2
CDR3: CAISFGEYNEQFF; DNA: TGTGCCATCAGTTTCGGCGAGTACAATGAGCAGTTCTTC; J: TRBJ2-1; size: NA; D: NA; length: 13; V: TRBV10-3
CDR3: CASSAQEYGYTF; DNA: TGTGCCAGCAGCGCTCAGGAGTATGGCTACACCTTC; J: TRBJ1-2; size: NA; D: NA; length: 12; V: TRBV6-5
CDR3: CASSETGGYGYTF; DNA: TGCGCCAGCAGTGAAACGGGGGGCTATGGCTACACCTTC; J: TRBJ1-2; size: NA; D: NA; length: 13; V: TRBV10-2
CDR3: CATSRRGGWGYSNQPQHF; DNA: TGTGCCACCAGCAGAAGAGGGGGTTGGGGATATAGCAATCAGCCCCAGCATTTT; J: TRBJ1-5; size: NA; D: NA; length: 18; V: TRBV15
CDR3: CASSLSPRPSPDEQFF; DNA: TGTGCCAGCAGCTTATCCCCGCGGCCCAGTCCGGATGAGCAGTTCTTC; J: TRBJ2-1; size: NA; D: NA; length: 16; V: TRBV7-9
CDR3: CASSRGTGITDTQYF; DNA: TGTGCCAGCAGTAGAGGGACTGGCATCACAGATACGCAGTATTTT; J: TRBJ2-3; size: NA; D: NA; length: 15; V: TRBV6-6
CDR3: CASSRGTENTEAFF; DNA: TGCGCCAGCAGCCGTGGGACAGAGAACACTGAAGCTTTCTTT; J: TRBJ1-1; size: NA; D: TRBD1; length: 14; V: TRBV5-1
CDR3: CASSPRPNTGELFF; DNA: TGTGCCAGCAGTCCTAGGCCGAACACCGGGGAGCTGTTTTTT; J: TRBJ2-2; size: few; D: NA; length: 14; V: TRBV5-6
CDR3: CASSLTSGRNTDTQYF; DNA: TGTGCCAGCAGCTTAACTAGCGGGAGGAACACAGATACGCAGTATTTT; J: TRBJ2-3; size: NA; D: TRBD2; length: 16; V: TRBV7-9
CDR3: CASCRQVAGEIEQYF; DNA: TGTGCCAGCTGTAGGCAGGTGGCGGGAGAGATAGAGCAGTACTTC; J: TRBJ2-7; size: few; D: TRBD2; length: 15; V: TRBV6-1
CDR3: CASSPTGAGYEQYF; DNA: TGTGCCAGCAGCCCAACAGGGGCCGGCTACGAGCAGTACTTC; J: TRBJ2-7; size: NA; D: TRBD1; length: 14; V: TRBV7-3
CDR3: CASSSPRTSGRYEQYF; DNA: TGTGCCAGCAGTTCTCCCAGGACTAGCGGGAGATACGAGCAGTACTTC; J: TRBJ2-7; size: NA; D: TRBD2; length: 16; V: TRBV28
CDR3: CASSSRQGAAGYTF; DNA: TGTGCCAGCAGTTCTAGACAGGGGGCGGCTGGCTACACCTTC; J: TRBJ1-2; size: NA; D: TRBD1; length: 14; V: TRBV27
CDR3: CASSLAAPDTQYF; DNA: TGTGCCAGCAGCCTTGCGGCCCCAGATACGCAGTATTTT; J: TRBJ2-3; size: few; D: NA; length: 13; V: TRBV14
CDR3: CSVEFGSISGDTQYF; DNA: TGCAGCGTTGAGTTTGGCAGCATAAGCGGAGATACGCAGTATTTT; J: TRBJ2-3; size: NA; D: NA; length: 15; V: TRBV29-1
CDR3: CASSKQGPHNYGYTF; DNA: TGTGCCAGCAGCAAACAGGGGCCGCATAACTATGGCTACACCTTC; J: TRBJ1-2; size: NA; D: TRBD1; length: 15; V: TRBV5-5
CDR3: CASSLGARTSGYNEQFF; DNA: TGTGCCAGCAGCTTAGGGGCGCGGACTAGCGGGTACAATGAGCAGTTCTTC; J: TRBJ2-1; size: NA; D: TRBD2; length: 17; V: TRBV7-8
CDR3: CASSLSGVPNTGELFF; DNA: TGCGCCAGCAGCTTGTCTGGGGTCCCGAACACCGGGGAGCTGTTTTTT; J: TRBJ2-2; size: NA; D: NA; length: 16; V: TRBV5-1
CDR3: CAWSPGAYGYTF; DNA: TGTGCCTGGAGTCCTGGGGCCTATGGCTACACCTTC; J: TRBJ1-2; size: NA; D: NA; length: 12; V: TRBV30
CDR3: CASSTRQGRDGYTF; DNA: TGTGCCAGCAGCACCAGACAGGGAAGGGATGGCTACACCTTC; J: TRBJ1-2; size: NA; D: TRBD1; length: 14; V: TRBV11-2
CDR3: CASRLGRRGDTQYF; DNA: TGTGCCAGCCGACTTGGGAGGAGGGGGGATACGCAGTATTTT; J: TRBJ2-3; size: NA; D: NA; length: 14; V: TRBV6-5
CDR3: CASSQGHGGSTEAFF; DNA: TGCGCCAGCAGCCAAGGGCATGGTGGGAGTACTGAAGCTTTCTTT; J: TRBJ1-1; size: NA; D: NA; length: 15; V: TRBV4-1
CDR3: CASSVRQGRETQYF; DNA: TGTGCCAGCAGTGTGCGGCAGGGGAGGGAGACCCAGTACTTC; J: TRBJ2-5; size: NA; D: NA; length: 14; V: TRBV6-1
CDR3: CASSLAAYGYTF; DNA: TGTGCCAGCAGCTTAGCGGCCTATGGCTACACCTTC; J: TRBJ1-2; size: few; D: NA; length: 12; V: TRBV11-2
CDR3: CASSLGSSTDTQYF; DNA: TGTGCCAGCAGCTTGGGGAGCAGCACAGATACGCAGTATTTT; J: TRBJ2-3; size: few; D: NA; length: 14; V: TRBV5-6
CDR3: CATSGTGDQPQHF; DNA: TGTGCCACCTCCGGGACAGGGGATCAGCCCCAGCATTTT; J: TRBJ1-5; size: NA; D: TRBD1; length: 13; V: TRBV15
CDR3: CASSSGRAYEQYF; DNA: TGTGCCAGTAGTAGCGGGAGGGCCTACGAGCAGTACTTC; J: TRBJ2-7; size: many; D: TRBD2; length: 13; V: TRBV19
CDR3: CAISGHEGLAGENEQFF; DNA: TGTGCCATCAGTGGCCATGAAGGACTAGCGGGAGAAAATGAGCAGTTCTTC; J: TRBJ2-1; size: NA; D: TRBD2; length: 17; V: TRBV10-3
CDR3: CASSKAGDLPQHF; DNA: TGCGCCAGCAGCAAAGCGGGGGACCTGCCCCAGCATTTT; J: TRBJ1-5; size: NA; D: NA; length: 13; V: TRBV4-1
CDR3: CASSSPGQVSDGYTF; DNA: TGTGCCAGCAGTTCTCCGGGACAGGTGTCGGATGGCTACACCTTC; J: TRBJ1-2; size: NA; D: TRBD1; length: 15; V: TRBV28
CDR3: CATGWSLNTEAFF; DNA: TGTGCCACCGGGTGGAGCCTGAACACTGAAGCTTTCTTT; J: TRBJ1-1; size: NA; D: NA; length: 13; V: TRBV15
CDR3: CAWSAGRAGELFF; DNA: TGTGCCTGGAGTGCGGGTAGGGCCGGGGAGCTGTTTTTT; J: TRBJ2-2; size: NA; D: NA; length: 13; V: TRBV30
CDR3: CASSLELSSTDTQYF; DNA: TGCGCCAGCAGCTTGGAACTATCTAGCACAGATACGCAGTATTTT; J: TRBJ2-3; size: NA; D: NA; length: 15; V: TRBV5-1
CDR3: CASSHREGYEQYF; DNA: TGTGCCAGCAGCCATCGGGAGGGCTACGAGCAGTACTTC; J: TRBJ2-7; size: NA; D: NA; length: 13; V: TRBV21-1
CDR3: CASSLTSGIVYEQYF; DNA: TGTGCCAGCAGCCTGACTAGCGGCATCGTCTACGAGCAGTACTTC; J: TRBJ2-7; size: NA; D: TRBD2; length: 15; V: TRBV11-2
CDR3: CASSDTGMNTEAFF; DNA: TGTGCCAGCAGTGACACAGGGATGAACACTGAAGCTTTCTTT; J: TRBJ1-1; size: few; D: NA; length: 14; V: TRBV28
CDR3: CASAPGTGVSGYTF; DNA: TGTGCCAGCGCCCCCGGGACAGGGGTTAGTGGCTACACCTTC; J: TRBJ1-2; size: NA; D: TRBD1; length: 14; V: TRBV2
CDR3: CASSRSGGLDPNEQFF; DNA: TGTGCCAGCAGCCGCAGTGGGGGACTAGATCCTAATGAGCAGTTCTTC; J: TRBJ2-1; size: NA; D: TRBD2; length: 16; V: TRBV7-3
CDR3: CASSARRTNQPQHF; DNA: TGTGCCAGCAGCGCCAGGAGAACCAATCAGCCCCAGCATTTT; J: TRBJ1-5; size: NA; D: NA; length: 14; V: TRBV2
CDR3: CASSLGTGRETQYF; DNA: TGTGCCAGCAGTTTAGGGACAGGGCGAGAGACCCAGTACTTC; J: TRBJ2-5; size: NA; D: TRBD1; length: 14; V: TRBV28
CDR3: CASSLTNTEAFF; DNA: TGTGCCAGCAGCCTGACGAACACTGAAGCTTTCTTT; J: TRBJ1-1; size: NA; D: NA; length: 12; V: TRBV5-4
CDR3: CASRLAAAYNEQFF; DNA: TGTGCCAGCAGGTTAGCGGCCGCCTACAATGAGCAGTTCTTC; J: TRBJ2-1; size: NA; D: NA; length: 14; V: TRBV2
CDR3: CASSPPGWSRTTYNEQFF; DNA: TGTGCCAGCTCACCACCCGGGTGGTCGCGGACGACCTACAATGAGCAGTTCTTC; J: TRBJ2-1; size: NA; D: NA; length: 18; V: TRBV18
CDR3: CASSLMGGGYTF; DNA: TGTGCCAGCAGCCTTATGGGCGGAGGCTACACCTTC; J: TRBJ1-2; size: few; D: NA; length: 12; V: TRBV5-4
CDR3: CASSLLDTQYF; DNA: TGCGCCAGCAGCTTGCTAGATACGCAGTATTTT; J: TRBJ2-3; size: NA; D: NA; length: 11; V: TRBV5-1
CDR3: CASSLRKDGSNEKLFF; DNA: TGTGCCAGCAGCCTACGTAAGGACGGTAGTAATGAAAAACTGTTTTTT; J: TRBJ1-4; size: few; D: NA; length: 16; V: TRBV7-9